One sample yielded the 31 T cell receptor beta chains listed below, sequenced in a study of blood T cell repertoires in COVID-19. This table comes from immunoSEQ multiplex PCR, and its TCRdb copy is limited to in-frame clones, with some not included. The sample has hundreds of thousands of clones; 75% to 90% are singletons. The sequencing input was peripheral blood. Receptors originate from a woman aged 65 to 85 with COVID-19, enrolled during active disease.

The V and J genes are TRBV10-2 and TRBJ1-6, with TRBD1 matching over 9 bases. Unmatched junction bases numbered 5, after V lost 2 bases and J lost 3 bases. This CDR3 has 17 amino acids. The germline CDR1 and CDR2 sequences are WSHSY and SAAADI. CDR3: CASSEPTGGVYNSPLHF. The CDR3 DNA sequence: TGCGCCAGCAGTGAGCCGACAGGGGGAGTCTATAATTCACCCCTCCACTTT.

The rearrangement uses TRBV28 and TRBJ1-1; tentative D call: TRBD1 (5 bases). Trimming removed 8 bases at V and 5 bases at J, with 15 bases between. The CDR3 runs 13 residues. CDR1 MDHEN and CDR2 SYDVKM come from the germline V gene. CDR3 nucleotide sequence: TGTGCCAGCGTAGACAGTTTAGTGACTGAAGCTTTCTTT. It is translated as CASVDSLVTEAFF.

The chain links TRBV18 to TRBJ1-1; D is uncertain. Germline assignment: CDR1 KGHSH and CDR2 LQKENI. The CDR3 sequence is 13 residues long. V lost 3 bases to trimming and J lost 5 bases, with 10 bases between them. CDR3 in amino acids: CASSPAGGTEAFF. The CDR3 DNA sequence: TGTGCCAGCTCACCTGCCGGCGGAACTGAAGCTTTCTTT.

The chain uses TRBV19 and TRBJ2-3; 7 bases are shared with TRBD2. This CDR3 spans 14 amino acids. V was pared by 1 base and J by 5 bases, with 3 bases of the junction left unmatched. Germline V gene lookup returns CDR1 LNHDA and CDR2 SQIVND (reference sequence). CDR3 in DNA: TGTGCCAGTAGTATAGCGGGGGGAGGAGATACGCAGTATTTT. Translating it yields CASSIAGGGDTQYF.

DNA for the CDR3: TGTGCCAGCAGCCCCGCGGGCGGGTACAATGAGCAGTTCTTC. Translated: CASSPAGGYNEQFF. J is TRBJ2-1 and V is TRBV7-2; D may be TRBD2 (5 bases). The CDR3 runs 14 residues. V was shortened by 5 bases and J by 4 bases, with 12 bases between the two germline ends. CDR1 is SGHTA and CDR2 is FQGNSA in the germline V gene.

This chain connects TRBV29-1 to TRBJ1-1; tentative D call: TRBD1 (5 bases). The CDR3 runs 13 residues. V shed 6 bases and J shed 0 bases, with 11 bases lying between them. Germline loops: CDR1 SQVTM, CDR2 ANQGSEA. This CDR3 reads CSVAGVVNTEAFF. DNA of the CDR3: TGCAGCGTCGCGGGGGTTGTGAACACTGAAGCTTTCTTT. Combining the CDR3 with reference TRBV29-1 and TRBJ1-1 gives the whole variable domain SAVISQKPSRDICQRGTSLTIQCQVDSQVTMMFWYRQQPGQSLTLIATANQGSEATYESGFVIDKFPISRPNLTFSTLTVSNMSPEDSSIYLCSVAGVVNTEAFFGQGTRLTVV.

The J gene is TRBJ2-7, the V gene TRBV4-2, with 12 bases lining up with TRBD2. Germline V CDR1 and CDR2: LGHNA, YNFKEQ. Germline trimming cut 0 bases from V and 6 bases from J; bases unmatched to any gene: 12. The CDR3 spans 18 residues. The CDR3: CASSQDSSGGARVGEQYF. The CDR3 DNA reads TGTGCCAGCAGCCAAGACTCTAGCGGGGGGGCCCGTGTCGGCGAGCAGTACTTC.

This clone was recorded a few times. This chain connects TRBV19 to TRBJ2-3; weak D call: TRBD1 (8 bases). Germline V CDR1 and CDR2: LNHDA, SQIVND (reference sequence). There are 17 residues in the CDR3. V lost 4 bases to trimming and J lost 0 bases, with 17 bases between them. The CDR3 nucleotides are TGTGCCAGTAGTAGAACAGGGGGGCGGGGGAGCACAGATACGCAGTATTTT. This encodes CASSRTGGRGSTDTQYF. The variable domain in full, completed from reference TRBV19 and TRBJ2-3, reads DGGITQSPKYLFRKEGQNVTLSCEQNLNHDAMYWYRQDPGQGLRLIYYSQIVNDFQKGDIAEGYSVSREKKESFPLTVTSAQKNPTAFYLCASSRTGGRGSTDTQYFGPGTRLTVL.

The chain employs TRBV7-2 and TRBJ1-4; TRBD1 agrees at 7 bases. J gave up 8 bases and V 5 bases, and 5 bases lay outside the gene matches. The CDR3 sequence is 13 residues long. Germline loops: CDR1 SGHTA, CDR2 FQGNSA. CDR3 amino acids: CASSAGQREKLFF. As DNA, the CDR3 is TGTGCCAGCAGCGCGGGACAGAGGGAAAAACTGTTTTTT.

This clone appeared once. This chain uses TRBV4-3 with TRBJ2-2; 10 positions match TRBD2. In germline, CDR1 is LGHNA, CDR2 YSLEER. V was clipped by 1 base and J by 0 bases; unmatched bases: 2. The CDR3 is 17 amino acids. This chain's CDR3 is CASSQASGGTNTGELFF. The CDR3 DNA follows: TGCGCCAGCAGCCAAGCTAGCGGGGGCACGAACACCGGGGAGCTGTTTTTT.

J is TRBJ1-1 and V is TRBV19; TRBD1 is a possible D gene (6 bases). Germline V gene data show CDR1 as LNHDA and CDR2 as SQIVND (reference sequence). This CDR3 has 15 amino acids. V was clipped by 7 bases and J by 0 bases, with 15 bases between them. CDR3 coding DNA: TGTGCCAGTACTTCCCGGGACACACTGAACACTGAAGCTTTCTTT. It specifies CASTSRDTLNTEAFF.

This rearrangement joins TRBV6-4 to TRBJ1-2; 9 bases line up with TRBD1. The length of the CDR3 is 14 residues. V lost 6 bases to trimming and J lost 3 bases; unmatched junction nucleotides: 5. Germline CDR1 is MRHNA and CDR2 is SNTAGT. Here the CDR3 DNA reads TGTGCCAGCAGGGGAACAGGGGGCCACTATGGCTACACCTTC. Translating gives CASRGTGGHYGYTF.

The J gene is TRBJ1-1, the V gene TRBV5-6, with TRBD1 as a possible D gene (5 bases). The CDR3 runs to 13 residues. Germline V gives CDR1 SGHDT, CDR2 YYEEEE. V was clipped by 3 bases and J by 5 bases, with 11 bases between them. The CDR3 spells CASSYLGGTEAFF. CDR3 in DNA: TGTGCCAGCAGCTACCTGGGGGGGACTGAAGCTTTCTTT.

The chain links TRBV2 to TRBJ2-1; the D gene is possibly TRBD2 (6 bases). The CDR3 has 13 amino acids. The germline V gene has CDR1 SNHLY and CDR2 FYNNEI. The ends were cut back, 4 bases at V and 6 bases at J, with 10 bases in the middle. The CDR3 nucleotides read TGTGCCAGCAGTGGGCAGGGAGGCAATGAGCAGTTCTTC. This sequence encodes CASSGQGGNEQFF.

This clone appeared a single time. The rearrangement joins TRBV10-3 to TRBJ1-6; D perhaps matches TRBD1 (5 bases). The ends were cut back, 7 bases at V and 4 bases at J, with 14 bases in the middle. The CDR3 is 15 amino acids. Looked up from germline, CDR1 is ENHRY and CDR2 is SYGVKD. CDR3 DNA sequence: TGTGCCATCAACGAAGGGCAGGGATATAATTCACCCCTCCACTTT. This sequence encodes CAINEGQGYNSPLHF.

As DNA, the CDR3 is TGTGCCAGCAGTTCGACTAGCGGGGGCCCTTACGAGCAGTACTTC. Its protein product is CASSSTSGGPYEQYF. This sequence joins TRBV27 and TRBJ2-7; TRBD2 matches 12 bases. Germline V gene sequence: CDR1 MNHEY, CDR2 SMNVEV (reference sequence). This CDR3 contains 15 residues. The ends lost 4 bases at V and 4 bases at J; junction bases unmatched: 5.

The chain is built from TRBV2 and TRBJ1-1, with a weak D call TRBD1 (6 bases). CDR1 and CDR2 from the germline V gene are SNHLY and FYNNEI. Trimming took 4 bases from V and 1 from J, leaving 10 bases between them. The CDR3 has 14 amino acids. The CDR3 nucleotides read TGTGCCAGCAGTGGACGGACAGCGAACACTGAAGCTTTCTTT. Translation: CASSGRTANTEAFF.

The rearrangement joins TRBV5-8 to TRBJ2-2; possibly TRBD1 for D (6 bases). The germline CDR1 and CDR2 sequences are SGHTS and YDEGEE. This CDR3 region has 13 residues. The V gene lost 5 bases and the J gene lost 6 bases, with 11 bases spanning the gap. CDR3 coding DNA: TGTGCCAGCAGGGGTACAGGGCCCGGGGAGCTGTTTTTT. Translating it yields CASRGTGPGELFF.

The chain has TRBV10-1 and TRBJ1-3, with D possibly TRBD1 on 6 matching bases. The CDR3 consists of 13 residues. Germline CDR1 WNHNN, CDR2 SYGVQD (reference sequence). Between the trimmed V and J ends, which lost 4 bases and 3 bases, there was a span of 7 bases. CDR3 in amino acids: CASSGTDGNTIYF. CDR3 nucleotides: TGCGCCAGCAGTGGGACAGATGGAAACACCATATATTTT.

V and J are TRBV6-4 and TRBJ1-6; 7 positions match TRBD1. Germline assignment: CDR1 MRHNA and CDR2 SNTAGT. The trim removed 6 bases at V and 7 bases at J, leaving 6 bases unmatched. The CDR3 has 14 amino acids. The CDR3 DNA is TGTGCCAGCAGCACAGGGGTTTTCAATTCACCCCTCCACTTT. Translated: CASSTGVFNSPLHF.

This clone was seen just once. V is TRBV10-2 and J is TRBJ2-3, with unresolved D. This CDR3 is built from 14 residues. The V and J ends lost 1 base and 4 bases respectively, with 9 bases between them. CDR1 and CDR2 from the germline V gene are WSHSY and SAAADI. In DNA, the CDR3 is TGCGCCAGCAGTGAGTGGGTAGCCCCAGATACGCAGTATTTT. Protein product: CASSEWVAPDTQYF.

The rearrangement links TRBV24-1 to TRBJ1-2; the D gene is possibly TRBD1 (6 bases). Per the germline V gene, CDR1 is KGHDR and CDR2 is SFDVKD. There are 13 residues in the CDR3. V was shortened by 5 bases and J by 6 bases, with 12 bases between the two germline ends. CDR3 DNA sequence: TGTGCCACCAGTGCGGGCAGGGGTAATGGCTACACCTTC. Translation: CATSAGRGNGYTF.

The chain has TRBV29-1 and TRBJ1-2; D is unresolved. The germline V gene encodes CDR1 SQVTM and CDR2 ANQGSEA. V was pared by 3 bases and J by 0 bases, with 8 bases between. This CDR3 is built from 13 residues. The CDR3 spells CSVDSRANYGYTF. DNA for the CDR3: TGCAGCGTTGATAGCCGGGCTAACTATGGCTACACCTTC.

V and J are TRBV6-2 or TRBV6-3 and TRBJ1-1; D ambiguous. CDR3 size: 12 residues. CDR1 and CDR2 from the germline V gene are MNHEY and SVGEGT. The V gene lost 5 bases and the J gene lost 2 bases, with 6 bases spanning the gap. The CDR3 reads CASSGPNTEAFF. DNA for the CDR3: TGTGCCAGCAGTGGGCCCAACACTGAAGCTTTCTTT.

This clone was seen a handful of times. V is TRBV4-1 and J is TRBJ1-2; the D gene is possibly TRBD1 (6 bases). V was shortened by 1 base and J by 4 bases, with 10 bases between the two germline ends. This CDR3 is 14 amino acids long. The germline V gene has CDR1 MGHRA and CDR2 YSYEKL. CDR3 amino acids: CASSQGQAGYGYTF. The DNA of the CDR3 is TGCGCCAGCAGCCAAGGACAGGCGGGCTATGGCTACACCTTC.

This rearrangement joins TRBV6-5 to TRBJ2-7, with 9 bases identical to TRBD2. Germline CDR1 is MNHEY and CDR2 is SVGAGI. V trimming: 10 bases; J trimming: 9 bases; junction bases outside the gene matches: 16. The length of the CDR3 is 14 residues. CDR3 nucleotide sequence: TGTGCCACCAAACCAGCGGGGGGTGTTTCTGCGCAGTACTTC. Amino acids: CATKPAGGVSAQYF.

CDR3 amino acids: CASSLPLNYGYTF. The CDR3 bases are TGTGCCAGCAGCCTCCCACTAAACTATGGCTACACCTTC. This chain uses TRBV4-2 with TRBJ1-2, with no clear D. V was cut by 4 bases and J by 2 bases, with 8 bases left in between. The germline gives CDR1 LGHNA, CDR2 YNFKEQ. This CDR3 has 13 amino acids.

The CDR3 region is CAWSPRGNYNEQFF. The CDR3 DNA is TGTGCCTGGTCCCCTCGCGGAAACTACAATGAGCAGTTCTTC. This chain connects TRBV30 to TRBJ2-1, with D hard to call. Trimming removed 5 bases at V and 3 bases at J, with 14 bases between. Looked up from germline, CDR1 is GTSNPN and CDR2 is SVGIG (reference sequence). The CDR3 has 14 residues.

The genes are TRBV3-1 (or the pseudogene TRBV3-2) and TRBJ2-1, with TRBD2 matching over 10 bases. The germline gives CDR1 LGHDT, CDR2 YNNKEL (reference sequence). After removal of 1 base from V and 2 bases from J, the junction contained 2 bases not matched to a gene. This CDR3 is 16 amino acids long. This chain's CDR3 is CASSQGTSGTYNEQFF. The CDR3 DNA is TGTGCCAGCAGCCAAGGAACTAGCGGGACCTACAATGAGCAGTTCTTC.

This CDR3 is CASSLARGAAGFLHEQYF. The CDR3 bases are TGTGCCAGCAGCTTAGCGCGGGGAGCGGCGGGATTTTTGCACGAGCAGTACTTC. The V call is TRBV7-9, the J call TRBJ2-7; perhaps TRBD2 as D (6 bases). The CDR3 spans 18 residues. CDR1 is SEHNR, CDR2 FQNEAQ, per germline (reference sequence). Trimming took off 0 bases at V and 5 bases at J, with 23 bases between the two ends.

The chain recombines TRBV9 with TRBJ1-3; no reliable D call. This CDR3 comprises 15 residues. Deletions cut 1 base from V and 0 bases from J, with 8 bases between. CDR1 and CDR2 from the germline V gene are SGDLS and YYNGEE. The CDR3 DNA sequence: TGTGCCAGCAGCGTAAATCAGTACTCTGGAAACACCATATATTTT. Its translation is CASSVNQYSGNTIYF.